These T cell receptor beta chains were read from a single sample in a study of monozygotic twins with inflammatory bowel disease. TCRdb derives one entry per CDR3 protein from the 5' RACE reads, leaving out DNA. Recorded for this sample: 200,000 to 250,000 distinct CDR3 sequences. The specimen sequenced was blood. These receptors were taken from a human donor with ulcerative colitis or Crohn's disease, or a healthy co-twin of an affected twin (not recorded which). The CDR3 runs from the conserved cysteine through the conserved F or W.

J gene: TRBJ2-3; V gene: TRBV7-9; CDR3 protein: CASSSPLAGGTDTQYF
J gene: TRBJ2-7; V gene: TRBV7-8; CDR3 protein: CASSLAYRGSLPYEQYF
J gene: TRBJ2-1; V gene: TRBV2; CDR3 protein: CASSPSGRGSYNEQFF
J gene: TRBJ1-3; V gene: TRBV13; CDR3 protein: CASSRQEGTSSGNTIYF
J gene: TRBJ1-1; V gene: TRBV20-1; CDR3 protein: CSAPTGGGAYTEAFF
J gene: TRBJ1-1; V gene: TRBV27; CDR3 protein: CASSLIRAGKNTEAFF
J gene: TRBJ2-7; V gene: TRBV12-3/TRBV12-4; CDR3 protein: CASSALDIRYEQYF
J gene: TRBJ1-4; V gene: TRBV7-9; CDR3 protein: CASSLAAGYNEKLFF
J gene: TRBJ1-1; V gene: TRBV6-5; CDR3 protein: CASSYYGTENTEAFF
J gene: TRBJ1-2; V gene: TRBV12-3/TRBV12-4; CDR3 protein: CASSSLKGSGYTF
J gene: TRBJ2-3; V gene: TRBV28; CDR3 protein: CASTEGGAGVYTDTQYF
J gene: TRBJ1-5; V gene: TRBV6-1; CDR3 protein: CASSGSSYSNQPQHF
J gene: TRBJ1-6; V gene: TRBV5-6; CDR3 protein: CASSLGWRDNSPLHF
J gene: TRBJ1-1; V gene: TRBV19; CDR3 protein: CASSSPQGHTEAFF
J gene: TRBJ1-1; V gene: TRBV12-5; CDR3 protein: CASGSGDTEAFF
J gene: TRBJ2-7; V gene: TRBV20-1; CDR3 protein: CSAQTGTVIYEQYF
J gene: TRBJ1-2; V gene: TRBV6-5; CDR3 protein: CASRSRARGYTF
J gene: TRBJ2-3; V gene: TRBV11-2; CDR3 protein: CASSSLSGRRTDTQYF